This T cell receptor (beta chain) was recorded in a study of beta chain features in type 1 diabetes. Expressed TCRB transcripts got sequenced, as all isolated RNA was reverse transcribed. The assay was immunoSEQ multiplex PCR, and TCRdb's table has in-frame clones only and misses some. The data contain fewer than 350,000 clones, over 12% of them singletons. V was trimmed by 7 bases and J by 0 bases, leaving 18 bases between them. Germline V gives CDR1 MNHEY, CDR2 SMNVEV (reference sequence). The CDR3 is 16 residues long. This clone was counted a few times. Its target is not known. Study-wide results and caveats: Type 1 diabetes patients had moderately but significantly shorter TCRB CDR3s in all four CD4+ subsets. More deletions and fewer insertions at VDJ junctions were seen in type 1 diabetes patients.

The V and J genes are TRBV27 and TRBJ2-5, with a weak D call TRBD2 (5 bases). The receptor was isolated from a man aged 18 to 35 with type 1 diabetes. The sequenced material came from naive CD4+ T cells from blood. The CDR3 reads CASTPLGRGYQETQYF. The CDR3 region has the DNA TGTGCCAGCACCCCCCTTGGACGGGGTTACCAAGAGACCCAGTACTTC.